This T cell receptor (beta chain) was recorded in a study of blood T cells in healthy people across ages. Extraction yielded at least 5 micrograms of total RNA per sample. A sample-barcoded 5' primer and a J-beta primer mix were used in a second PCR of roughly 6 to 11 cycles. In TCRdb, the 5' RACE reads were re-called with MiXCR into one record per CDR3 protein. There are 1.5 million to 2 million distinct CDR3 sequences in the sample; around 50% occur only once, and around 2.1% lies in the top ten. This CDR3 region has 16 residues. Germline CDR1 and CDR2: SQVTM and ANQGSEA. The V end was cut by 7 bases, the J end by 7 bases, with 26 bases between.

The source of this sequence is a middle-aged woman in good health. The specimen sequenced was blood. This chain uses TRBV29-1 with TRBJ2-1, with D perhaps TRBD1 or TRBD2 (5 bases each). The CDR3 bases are TGCAGCGCGTTGGCCGACCGGACACCAGGCGGGAATGAGCAGTTCTTC. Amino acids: CSALADRTPGGNEQFF.